One and the same sample provided the 27 T cell receptor beta chains below, sequenced in a study of T cell responses to AZD1222 COVID-19 vaccine. TCRdb keeps only in-frame clones here, not all; method: immunoSEQ multiplex PCR. The sample has about 85,000 clones; roughly nine tenths are singletons. Sequencing was performed on peripheral blood, taken on day 0 of AZD1222 vaccination. These receptors came from an adult in good health.

The V and J genes are TRBV10-2 and TRBJ1-3; D might be TRBD1 (6 bases). Germline assignment: CDR1 WSHSY and CDR2 SAAADI. CDR3 length: 13 residues. V lost 2 bases and J lost 4, with 6 bases in between. This CDR3 reads CASSETGGNTIYF. The DNA for the CDR3 is TGCGCCAGCAGTGAGACAGGGGGAAACACCATATATTTT.

This sequence joins TRBV11-2 and TRBJ1-3; no firm D call. With 3 bases removed from V and 7 bases from J, the gap between germline ends came to 7 bases. The germline gives CDR1 SGHAT, CDR2 FQNNGV. The CDR3 has 12 residues. The CDR3 loop reads CASSLKANTIYF. CDR3 nucleotides: TGTGCCAGCAGCTTGAAGGCCAACACCATATATTTT.

This chain connects TRBV7-8 to TRBJ2-7; no clear D gene. Looked up from germline, CDR1 is SGHVS and CDR2 is FQNEAQ. CDR3 length equals 11 residues. V lost 5 bases, J lost 6 bases, and 8 bases lay in between. The CDR3 reads CASSRSSEQYF. CDR3 coding DNA: TGTGCCAGCAGCCGGTCGAGCGAGCAGTACTTC.

This CDR3 reads CASSSRVNTEAFF. CDR3 in DNA: TGTGCCAGCAGTTCCAGGGTGAACACTGAAGCTTTCTTT. V gene TRBV12-3 or TRBV12-4 combines with J gene TRBJ1-1, with D tentatively TRBD1 (5 bases). The CDR3 contains 13 residues. V lost 4 bases and J lost 0, with 6 bases in between.

This chain links TRBV6-1 with TRBJ2-7, with D tentatively TRBD2 (7 bases). Between the trimmed V and J ends, which lost 2 bases and 5 bases, there was a span of 13 bases. The length of the CDR3 is 14 residues. The germline gives CDR1 MNHNS, CDR2 SASEGT. CDR3 DNA sequence: TGTGCCAGCAGTGAATCGGGGGGCTACGACGAGCAGTACTTC. It is translated as CASSESGGYDEQYF.

CDR3 residues: CASSSEAGVSSYEQYF. The CDR3 region has the DNA TGCGCCAGCAGCTCCGAGGCAGGCGTGAGCTCCTACGAGCAGTACTTC. This sequence joins TRBV5-1 and TRBJ2-7; D gene unclear. The ends were cut back, 3 bases at V and 0 bases at J, with 16 bases in the middle. The germline CDR1 and CDR2 sequences are SGHRS and YFSETQ. The CDR3 length is 16 residues.

V and J are TRBV7-3 and TRBJ2-6; 8 nucleotides align to TRBD1. Per germline, CDR1 SGHTA and CDR2 FQGTGA. The CDR3 runs to 17 residues. V shed 2 bases and J 2 bases; nucleotides not matched to a gene: 5. The CDR3 loop reads CASSLLPGGAGANVLTF. CDR3 DNA: TGTGCCAGCAGCTTACTCCCAGGGGGCGCTGGGGCCAACGTCCTGACTTTC.

J is TRBJ2-7 and V is TRBV11-2, with 7 bases aligning to TRBD1. Germline trimming cut 5 bases from V and 0 bases from J; bases unmatched to any gene: 4. Per the germline V gene, CDR1 is SGHAT and CDR2 is FQNNGV. This CDR3 contains 14 residues. The CDR3 DNA is TGTGCCAGCAGCGCCCGGGACAGCTCCTACGAGCAGTACTTC. Protein sequence: CASSARDSSYEQYF.

This chain uses TRBV6-5 with TRBJ1-6; 8 bases match TRBD1. This CDR3 has 14 residues. V was clipped by 5 bases and J by 10 bases; unmatched bases: 7. Germline CDR1 MNHEY, CDR2 SVGAGI. As DNA, the CDR3 is TGTGCCAGCAGTATGACAGGGGTGAAATCACCCCTCCACTTT. As protein: CASSMTGVKSPLHF.

In this sample, this clone turned up once. The V and J genes are TRBV6-2 or TRBV6-3 and TRBJ2-3; tentatively, D is TRBD1 (6 bases). Germline V gene data show CDR1 as MNHEY and CDR2 as SVGEGT. V was cut by 6 bases and J by 2 bases, with 18 bases left in between. The CDR3 covers 16 residues. The CDR3 sequence: CASSDLQGHLTDTQYF. DNA for the CDR3: TGTGCCAGCAGCGATCTACAGGGCCACCTCACAGATACGCAGTATTTT.

The chain combines TRBV6-5 with TRBJ2-7, with D perhaps being TRBD1 or TRBD2 (5 bases each). There are 15 residues in the CDR3. The V gene's germline CDR1 is MNHEY and CDR2 SVGAGI. The ends were cut back, 7 bases at V and 7 bases at J, with 23 bases in the middle. The CDR3 nucleotides are TGTGCCAGCACCAAGGGGAGCGGATCGAGTTGGGAGCAGTACTTC. It specifies CASTKGSGSSWEQYF.

This chain uses TRBV15 with TRBJ1-1, with TRBD1 matching 7 bases. This CDR3 spans 15 amino acids. Germline-derived CDR1 and CDR2 are LNHNV and YYDKDF (reference sequence). V shed 1 base, J shed 1 base, and the junction held 3 bases outside the gene matches. Written as DNA, the CDR3 is TGTGCCACCAGCAGAGGTAGACAGGGGAACACTGAAGCTTTCTTT. Its translation: CATSRGRQGNTEAFF.

This chain links TRBV29-1 with TRBJ1-2; D possibly corresponds to TRBD1 (5 bases). Germline-derived CDR1 and CDR2 are SQVTM and ANQGSEA. This CDR3 spans 12 amino acids. Between the trimmed V and J ends, which lost 0 bases and 7 bases, there was a span of 9 bases. As DNA, the CDR3 is TGCAGCGTTGAAGATAGGGGAGGTGGCTACACCTTC. It specifies CSVEDRGGGYTF.

The chain couples TRBV5-1 to TRBJ1-5; no definite D call. Trimming stripped 2 bases from V and 2 bases from J, with 8 bases between. The CDR3 covers 14 residues. Germline assignment: CDR1 SGHRS and CDR2 YFSETQ. The CDR3 DNA reads TGCGCCAGCAGCTTCGAGGGTGGCAATCAGCCCCAGCATTTT. Its translation is CASSFEGGNQPQHF.

On this clone: Other DNA sequences of this sample code for an identical CDR3. The chain is built from TRBV6-5 and TRBJ2-5; D is unresolved. V dropped 3 bases and J dropped 5 bases, with 4 bases sitting between them. Germline CDR1 and CDR2: MNHEY and SVGAGI. This CDR3 contains 11 residues. The CDR3: CASSYGETQYF. CDR3 sequence (DNA): TGTGCCAGCAGTTATGGGGAGACCCAGTACTTC.

V gene TRBV28 combines with J gene TRBJ1-2; tentative D call: TRBD1 (6 bases). The CDR3 runs 11 residues. The ends were cut back, 10 bases at V and 6 bases at J, with 12 bases in the middle. The germline CDR1 and CDR2 sequences are MDHEN and SYDVKM. The CDR3 DNA reads as TGTGCCACACCTCAGGGGAATGGCTACACCTTC. This codes for CATPQGNGYTF.

The rearrangement links TRBV5-1 to TRBJ2-5, with a weak D call TRBD1 (6 bases). Germline assignment: CDR1 SGHRS and CDR2 YFSETQ. The V end was cut by 0 bases, the J end by 3 bases, with 9 bases between. CDR3 length equals 14 residues. This chain's CDR3 is CASSLGAGEETQYF. In nucleotides, the CDR3 is TGCGCCAGCAGCTTGGGGGCAGGGGAAGAGACCCAGTACTTC. The variable domain in full, completed from reference TRBV5-1 and TRBJ2-5, reads KAGVTQTPRYLIKTRGQQVTLSCSPISGHRSVSWYQQTPGQGLQFLFEYFSETQRNKGNFPGRFSGRQFSNSRSEMNVSTLELGDSALYLCASSLGAGEETQYFGPGTRLLVL.

The V gene is TRBV3-1 (or the pseudogene TRBV3-2), the J gene TRBJ2-2; no firm D call. Looked up from germline, CDR1 is LGHDT and CDR2 is YNNKEL (reference sequence). The CDR3 length is 15 residues. V was clipped by 5 bases and J by 6 bases, with 16 bases between them. CDR3 bases: TGTGCCAGCAGCTCAAGAGTCAGCATTGCCGGGGAGCTGTTTTTT. Protein product: CASSSRVSIAGELFF.

In DNA form, the CDR3 reads TGTGCCAGTAGCTCCAGGTTTAAGAATGAAAAACTGTTTTTT. Amino acid sequence: CASSSRFKNEKLFF. This chain connects TRBV19 to TRBJ1-4; D gene ambiguous. V was trimmed by 6 bases and J by 5 bases, leaving 13 bases between them. The CDR3 is made up of 14 amino acids. CDR1 and CDR2 from the germline V gene are LNHDA and SQIVND (reference sequence).

The rearrangement joins TRBV5-1 to TRBJ2-5; D uncertain. This CDR3 spans 12 amino acids. Trimming took 3 bases from V and 4 from J, leaving 7 bases between them. CDR1 is SGHRS and CDR2 is YFSETQ in the germline V gene. CDR3 protein: CASSSEAETQYF. CDR3 DNA: TGCGCCAGCAGCTCCGAAGCAGAGACCCAGTACTTC.

In its sample, this clone was seen a few times. The chain is built from TRBV7-3 and TRBJ2-1; TRBD1 matches 7 bases. The germline CDR1 and CDR2 sequences are SGHTA and FQGTGA. This CDR3 has 16 residues. The ends lost 5 bases at V and 5 bases at J; junction bases unmatched: 12. The DNA of the CDR3 is TGTGCCAGCAGCCAAACGCCGGGACAGAGAAACAATGAGCAGTTCTTC. It encodes CASSQTPGQRNNEQFF.

This clone showed up just once. This chain uses TRBV5-6 with TRBJ1-1; D not resolved. This CDR3 has 13 residues. The germline V gene has CDR1 SGHDT and CDR2 YYEEEE. V was pared by 0 bases and J by 0 bases, with 3 bases between. CDR3 in DNA: TGTGCCAGCAGCTTGGGTGTGAACACTGAAGCTTTCTTT. The encoded protein is CASSLGVNTEAFF.

The chain uses TRBV27 and TRBJ1-2, with TRBD1 matching over 12 bases. The germline V gene has CDR1 MNHEY and CDR2 SMNVEV (reference sequence). The CDR3 contains 15 residues. V trimming: 2 bases; J trimming: 7 bases; junction bases outside the gene matches: 5. The CDR3 reads CASSLTGTGGSGYTF. The CDR3, as DNA: TGTGCCAGCAGTTTAACCGGGACAGGGGGCTCTGGCTACACCTTC.

The chain recombines TRBV12-3 or TRBV12-4 with TRBJ1-6, with D unresolved. Trimming pared 1 base from V and 10 bases from J, leaving 8 bases between. The CDR3 runs to 13 residues. The CDR3 DNA reads as TGTGCCAGCAGTTTAGGCCACATCTCACCCCTCCACTTT. This sequence encodes CASSLGHISPLHF.

The V and J genes are TRBV30 and TRBJ1-5; maybe TRBD1 (5 bases). The germline V gene has CDR1 GTSNPN and CDR2 SVGIG (reference sequence). This CDR3 contains 16 residues. Trimming left V 2 bases short and J 2 bases short, with 16 bases between. This chain's CDR3 is CAWSREGIGRNQPQHF. The CDR3 region has the DNA TGTGCCTGGAGTCGGGAGGGGATTGGGCGCAATCAGCCCCAGCATTTT.

This chain connects TRBV2 to TRBJ2-7; 8 nucleotides match TRBD1. Germline loops: CDR1 SNHLY, CDR2 FYNNEI. With V trimmed by 5 bases and J by 7 bases, 7 bases remained unmatched. CDR3 length equals 13 residues. The CDR3 region is CASSWTGLEEQYF. The DNA for the CDR3 is TGTGCCAGCAGTTGGACAGGGCTGGAGGAGCAGTACTTC.

J is TRBJ2-3 and V is TRBV5-8, with 13 bases identical to TRBD2. The CDR3 length is 15 residues. V lost 7 bases and J lost 2; bases outside the gene matches: 4. In germline, CDR1 is SGHTS, CDR2 YDEGEE. The CDR3: CASGTSGANTDTQYF. CDR3 sequence (DNA): TGTGCCAGCGGGACTAGCGGGGCGAACACAGATACGCAGTATTTT.